These 11 T cell receptor beta chains were sequenced from one sample in a study of blood T cell repertoires in COVID-19. Generated by immunoSEQ multiplex PCR, the TCRdb table keeps only in-frame clones and is missing some. The sample lists about 130,000 clones, about nine tenths occurring once. The sample consisted of peripheral blood. The receptors derive from a man between 45 and 60 years old with active COVID-19.

The genes are TRBV6-2 or TRBV6-3 and TRBJ1-6; D is ambiguous. The V end lost 2 bases, the J end lost 6 bases, and 8 bases lay between the germline ends. The germline V gene encodes CDR1 MNHEY and CDR2 SVGEGT. The CDR3 loop spans 14 amino acids. CDR3 in amino acids: CASSYVQLNSPLHF. Written as DNA, the CDR3 is TGTGCCAGCAGTTACGTACAGCTTAATTCACCCCTCCACTTT.

CDR3 nucleotides: TGTGCCAGCAGCCTTAGGGGGTACGAGCAGTACTTC. This sequence encodes CASSLRGYEQYF. V is TRBV12-3 or TRBV12-4 and J is TRBJ2-7, with a weak D call TRBD1 (6 bases). The CDR3 has 12 residues. Deletions cut 6 bases from V and 4 bases from J, with 10 bases between.

Points on this clone: A much larger clone lies one base from this, so it may be a read error. The genes are TRBV7-9 and TRBJ1-3; D gene unclear. Germline CDR1 and CDR2: SEHNR and FQNEAQ (reference sequence). The CDR3 has 12 residues. The V and J ends lost 2 bases and 4 bases respectively, with 3 bases between them. The CDR3 DNA follows: TGTGCCAGCAGCTTACAGGGAAACACCATATATTTT. Translation: CASSLQGNTIYF. The full variable domain, in which reference TRBV7-9 and TRBJ1-3 provide the parts outside the CDR3, is DTGVSQNPRHKITKRGQNVTFRCDPISEHNRLYWYRQTLGQGPEFLTYFQNEAQLEKSRLLSDRFSAERPKGSFSTLEIQRTEQGDSAMYLCASSLQGNTIYFGEGSWLTVV.

This clone was found once. The CDR3, as DNA: TGTGCCAGCAGCCAAGGGACTAGCGGGAATTACAATGAGCAGTTCTTC. It codes for CASSQGTSGNYNEQFF. This chain uses TRBV5-6 with TRBJ2-1; TRBD2 matches at 13 bases. CDR3 length: 16 residues. Trimming cost V 4 bases and J 4 bases; bases outside gene matches: 5. Germline V gives CDR1 SGHDT, CDR2 YYEEEE.

This chain joins TRBV5-1 and TRBJ2-1; perhaps TRBD1 as D (5 bases). Trimming pared 2 bases from V and 0 bases from J, leaving 9 bases between. The germline CDR1 and CDR2 sequences are SGHRS and YFSETQ. The CDR3 covers 15 residues. CDR3 sequence reads: CASSFDSSSYNEQFF. The CDR3 bases are TGCGCCAGCAGCTTCGACAGTTCCTCCTACAATGAGCAGTTCTTC. Looking up the rest from reference TRBV5-1 and TRBJ2-1 gives the full variable domain: KAGVTQTPRYLIKTRGQQVTLSCSPISGHRSVSWYQQTPGQGLQFLFEYFSETQRNKGNFPGRFSGRQFSNSRSEMNVSTLELGDSALYLCASSFDSSSYNEQFFGPGTRLTVL.

This sequence joins TRBV5-1 and TRBJ2-1; a possible D gene is TRBD2 (6 bases). V lost 3 bases and J 7 bases, leaving 17 bases between the germline ends. Germline-derived CDR1 and CDR2 are SGHRS and YFSETQ. There are 15 residues in the CDR3. The CDR3 DNA follows: TGCGCCAGCAGCTACGACGGGGGTAAGATAAATGAGCAGTTCTTC. This translates into CASSYDGGKINEQFF. Drawing the rest from reference TRBV5-1 and TRBJ2-1, the complete variable domain is KAGVTQTPRYLIKTRGQQVTLSCSPISGHRSVSWYQQTPGQGLQFLFEYFSETQRNKGNFPGRFSGRQFSNSRSEMNVSTLELGDSALYLCASSYDGGKINEQFFGPGTRLTVL.

The chain joins TRBV19 to TRBJ1-1; 8 bases are shared with TRBD1. V shed 3 bases, J shed 4 bases, and the junction held 4 bases outside the gene matches. The CDR3 loop spans 14 amino acids. Germline CDR1 and CDR2: LNHDA and SQIVND (reference sequence). The CDR3 sequence is CASSIQGAVTEAFF. In nucleotides, the CDR3 is TGTGCCAGTAGTATCCAGGGGGCTGTCACTGAAGCTTTCTTT.

The J gene is TRBJ2-7, the V gene TRBV7-8; D may be TRBD2 (6 bases). Germline lookup yields CDR1 SGHVS and CDR2 FQNEAQ. V was trimmed by 1 base and J by 2 bases, leaving 12 bases between them. CDR3 size: 15 residues. The CDR3 DNA is TGTGCCAGCAGCTTAGGGGCGGGAAGAACCTACGAGCAGTACGTC. This codes for CASSLGAGRTYEQYV.

In its sample, this clone was seen once. CDR3 sequence (DNA): TGTGCCAGCAGCAAACCGACAGGGGAGGGCGAGCAGTACTTC. Its protein is CASSKPTGEGEQYF. The chain carries TRBV7-8 and TRBJ2-7; perhaps TRBD1 as D (8 bases). V was cut by 5 bases and J by 6 bases, with 17 bases left in between. The CDR3 has 14 residues. Germline lookup yields CDR1 SGHVS and CDR2 FQNEAQ. Full variable domain (missing parts from reference TRBV7-8 and TRBJ2-7): GAGVSQSPRYKVAKRGQDVALRCDPISGHVSLFWYQQALGQGPEFLTYFQNEAQLDKSGLPSDRFFAERPEGSVSTLKIQRTQQEDSAVYLCASSKPTGEGEQYFGPGTRLTVT.

V gene TRBV5-1 combines with J gene TRBJ2-2; perhaps TRBD2 as D (6 bases). V lost 0 bases and J lost 5, with 11 bases in between. This CDR3 spans 15 amino acids. Per the germline V gene, CDR1 is SGHRS and CDR2 is YFSETQ. The CDR3 reads CASSLVAGGTGELFF. CDR3 DNA: TGCGCCAGCAGCTTGGTCGCAGGAGGGACCGGGGAGCTGTTTTTT.

The V and J genes are TRBV11-2 and TRBJ1-2; TRBD1 might be the D (5 bases). Germline V gives CDR1 SGHAT, CDR2 FQNNGV. CDR3 length: 14 residues. V gave up 6 bases and J gave up 9 bases, with 20 bases separating them. CDR3 amino acids: CASSLAGGRGSYTF. The CDR3 nucleotides are TGTGCCAGCAGTCTTGCGGGGGGTCGCGGGAGCTACACCTTC. The full variable domain, with the rest looked up from reference TRBV11-2 and TRBJ1-2, is EAGVAQSPRYKIIEKRQSVAFWCNPISGHATLYWYQQILGQGPKLLIQFQNNGVVDDSQLPKDRFSAERLKGVDSTLKIQPAKLEDSAVYLCASSLAGGRGSYTFGSGTRLTVV.